The next 27 T cell receptor beta chains were all read from a single sample in a study of regulatory T cells in long-lasting Graves disease. The time point: newly diagnosed GD, antithyroid drugs for less than 3 months. Scientists built the TCR library using RNA that was extracted from PBMCs. Assembly of TCR beta libraries relied on iRepertoire HTBI primers together with Arm-PCR of CDR3 regions. TCRdb itself ran the multiplex PCR reads through MiXCR, one entry per CDR3 protein. The table lists about 200,000 distinct CDR3 sequences, 15% to 20% of them singletons. This sample also appeared in a second study, on T cells in Graves' hyperthyroidism and ophthalmopathy.

The sequencing used peripheral blood mononuclear cells (PBMCs), collected at new diagnosis, from a patient treated with antithyroid drugs. Every receptor here comes from a woman aged 25 to 39 with Graves disease.

This clonotype was seen a single time. J is TRBJ2-5 and V is TRBV6-1, with TRBD2 identical over 8 bases. The CDR3 runs 15 residues. Trimming removed 7 bases from V and 4 bases from J; junction bases left unmatched: 11. Germline V gene lookup returns CDR1 MNHNS and CDR2 SASEGT. As DNA, the CDR3 is TGTGCCAGCAAAAAAGCGGGAGTAACCTCAGAGACCCAGTACTTC. Translation: CASKKAGVTSETQYF.

The rearrangement uses TRBV6-5 and TRBJ2-3; 12 bases map to TRBD2. The germline gives CDR1 MNHEY, CDR2 SVGAGI. V shed 2 bases and J 4 bases; nucleotides not matched to a gene: 4. This CDR3 region has 16 residues. CDR3 bases: TGTGCCAGCAGTTACGGGGCTAGCGGGAGGGCAGATACGCAGTATTTT. Protein: CASSYGASGRADTQYF.

This clonotype was observed at least ten times. The J gene is TRBJ1-1, the V gene TRBV11-2; D gene unclear. The CDR3 extends over 15 amino acids. Germline V CDR1 and CDR2: SGHAT, FQNNGV. V lost 1 base, J lost 4 bases, and 13 bases lay in between. CDR3 coding DNA: TGTGCCAGCAGCTTAGGGCAGTGGGGTCCCACTGAAGCTTTCTTT. Translated: CASSLGQWGPTEAFF. The whole variable domain, filled in from reference TRBV11-2 and TRBJ1-1, reads EAGVAQSPRYKIIEKRQSVAFWCNPISGHATLYWYQQILGQGPKLLIQFQNNGVVDDSQLPKDRFSAERLKGVDSTLKIQPAKLEDSAVYLCASSLGQWGPTEAFFGQGTRLTVV.

This clonotype was counted ten times or more. V gene TRBV30 combines with J gene TRBJ2-2, with D possibly matching TRBD1 (6 bases). Looked up from germline, CDR1 is GTSNPN and CDR2 is SVGIG (reference sequence). This CDR3 region has 15 residues. V was shortened by 0 bases and J by 6 bases, with 14 bases between the two germline ends. CDR3 coding DNA: TGTGCCTGGAGTGTCTACGGGACATTGGCCGGGGAGCTGTTTTTT. Its translation is CAWSVYGTLAGELFF.

This clonotype turned up a few times. The CDR3 reads CASRRGLTLLPSNQPQHF. CDR3 DNA sequence: TGCGCCAGCCGGAGAGGGCTCACCCTTCTCCCTTCCAATCAGCCCCAGCATTTT. The genes are TRBV10-1 and TRBJ1-5; D unresolved. The CDR3 loop spans 18 amino acids. Trimming shortened V by 8 bases and J by 3 bases, and 26 bases separated the two germline ends. The germline CDR1 and CDR2 sequences are WNHNN and SYGVQD (reference sequence).

This clonotype was seen many times. The chain employs TRBV19 and TRBJ2-2; D is possibly TRBD1 or TRBD2 (6 bases each). The V end lost 7 bases, the J end lost 5 bases, and 17 bases lay between the germline ends. Germline loops: CDR1 LNHDA, CDR2 SQIVND (reference sequence). The CDR3 runs to 15 residues. CDR3 DNA: TGTGCCAGTAAAGGGGGGCAAGGCTGGACCGGGGAGCTGTTTTTT. This codes for CASKGGQGWTGELFF.

The CDR3 here is CASNRRGGATNEKLFF. In DNA, the CDR3 is TGCGCCAGCAACCGGAGGGGGGGGGCAACTAATGAAAAACTGTTTTTT. The chain employs TRBV5-1 and TRBJ1-4; possible D gene TRBD1, 6 bases. The CDR3 loop spans 16 amino acids. The V end lost 6 bases, the J end lost 0 bases, and 15 bases lay between the germline ends. Germline lookup yields CDR1 SGHRS and CDR2 YFSETQ.

In this sample, this clonotype turned up many times. V gene TRBV12-3 or TRBV12-4 combines with J gene TRBJ1-5; D call uncertain. The CDR3 is 16 residues long. V was shortened by 4 bases and J by 2 bases, with 15 bases between the two germline ends. The CDR3 DNA reads as TGTGCCAGCAGTTCAAGCCTAACGGGAGGCAATCAGCCCCAGCATTTT. Encoded protein: CASSSSLTGGNQPQHF.

This clonotype was seen ten or more times. The chain couples TRBV3-1 to TRBJ2-1; 7 bases match TRBD2. The V and J ends lost 1 base and 4 bases, in that order; junction bases with no gene match: 4. Germline loops: CDR1 LGHDT, CDR2 YNNKEL (reference sequence). The CDR3 sequence is 15 residues long. In DNA form, the CDR3 reads TGTGCCAGCAGCCAAGCCCCGGGAGGTTACAATGAGCAGTTCTTC. Its translation: CASSQAPGGYNEQFF.

This clonotype was detected many times. The V gene is TRBV28, the J gene TRBJ1-2; D unresolved. The V and J ends lost 5 bases and 2 bases respectively, with 12 bases between them. Germline V gene data show CDR1 as MDHEN and CDR2 as SYDVKM. This CDR3 spans 14 amino acids. CDR3 coding DNA: TGTGCCAGCAGTCCGGACGGGGTCAACTATGGCTACACCTTC. This codes for CASSPDGVNYGYTF.

The rearrangement uses TRBV19 and TRBJ2-1, with D possibly TRBD2 on 6 matching bases. V was cut by 7 bases and J by 6 bases, with 16 bases left in between. The CDR3 length is 14 residues. CDR1 and CDR2 (germline): LNHDA, SQIVND (reference sequence). The CDR3 loop reads CASNPGLHLNEQFF. The DNA of the CDR3 is TGTGCCAGTAACCCGGGACTGCACCTCAATGAGCAGTTCTTC.

This clonotype was counted many times. The chain couples TRBV27 to TRBJ1-1; D perhaps matches TRBD1 (6 bases). The CDR3 runs to 16 residues. CDR1 and CDR2 (germline): MNHEY, SMNVEV (reference sequence). V dropped 5 bases and J dropped 5 bases, with 21 bases sitting between them. CDR3 in DNA: TGTGCCAGCAGTCTCCAATCCGGGACAATTCGTACTGAAGCTTTCTTT. Translated: CASSLQSGTIRTEAFF.

This sequence joins TRBV19 and TRBJ1-3; no clear D. This CDR3 is 15 amino acids long. The V end lost 5 bases, the J end lost 8 bases, and 19 bases lay between the germline ends. Germline assignment: CDR1 LNHDA and CDR2 SQIVND (reference sequence). This CDR3 reads CASSFRVPGRDTIYF. The CDR3 DNA is TGTGCCAGTAGTTTCCGGGTTCCCGGCCGGGACACCATATATTTT.

This clonotype was counted at least ten times. V and J are TRBV20-1 and TRBJ2-5, with TRBD2 matching over 7 bases. From germline, CDR1 is DFQATT and CDR2 SNEGSKA (reference sequence). The CDR3 sequence is 13 residues long. J lost 5 bases, V lost 3 bases, and 6 bases had no gene match. CDR3 nucleotides: TGCAGTGCTAGCCTGACTAGCACGGAGACCCAGTACTTC. Translating it yields CSASLTSTETQYF.

There are many counts of this clonotype. The chain combines TRBV5-8 with TRBJ2-5; maybe TRBD2 (5 bases). Trimming pared 3 bases from V and 2 bases from J, leaving 14 bases between. Germline V gene data show CDR1 as SGHTS and CDR2 as YDEGEE. The length of the CDR3 is 15 residues. Here the CDR3 DNA reads TGTGCCAGCAGCTCGGGCACGAGCGGACAAGAGACCCAGTACTTC. As protein: CASSSGTSGQETQYF.

This clonotype came up many times. J is TRBJ2-7 and V is TRBV5-1, with 10 bases identical to TRBD1. CDR3 size: 16 residues. J lost 6 bases, V lost 3 bases, and 12 bases had no gene match. From germline, CDR1 is SGHRS and CDR2 YFSETQ. CDR3 coding DNA: TGCGCCAGCAGCTATATAACCGGGACAGGGGCAGGCGAGCAGTACTTC. This translates into CASSYITGTGAGEQYF.

This clonotype is a singleton in its sample. This chain links TRBV6-2 or TRBV6-3 with TRBJ1-4; D is undetermined. This CDR3 has 13 amino acids. V was clipped by 5 bases and J by 6 bases, with 10 bases between them. Germline V CDR1 and CDR2: MNHEY, SVGEGT. The CDR3 sequence is CASSVPGDEKLFF. CDR3 nucleotides: TGTGCCAGCAGTGTTCCAGGCGATGAAAAACTGTTTTTT.

This clonotype was picked up many times. The V call is TRBV7-8, the J call TRBJ2-5; D is undetermined. The V end lost 1 base, the J end lost 5 bases, and 8 bases lay between the germline ends. The CDR3 has 13 amino acids. CDR1 and CDR2 from the germline V gene are SGHVS and FQNEAQ. CDR3 coding DNA: TGTGCCAGCAGCTTAGGTAGCAGGGAGACCCAGTACTTC. It specifies CASSLGSRETQYF.

The V and J genes are TRBV7-3 and TRBJ1-1, with unresolved D. Germline loops: CDR1 SGHTA, CDR2 FQGTGA. This CDR3 has 13 amino acids. Trimming shortened V by 4 bases and J by 1 base, and 7 bases separated the two germline ends. The CDR3 DNA sequence: TGTGCCAGCAGCTCGGATCCGAACACTGAAGCTTTCTTT. Its translation: CASSSDPNTEAFF. The complete variable domain, with remaining parts taken from reference TRBV7-3 and TRBJ1-1, reads GAGVSQTPSNKVTEKGKYVELRCDPISGHTALYWYRQSLGQGPEFLIYFQGTGAADDSGLPNDRFFAVRPEGSVSTLKIQRTERGDSAVYLCASSSDPNTEAFFGQGTRLTVV.

This clonotype was seen many times. The CDR3 DNA is TGCAGTGCTAGTCCTCCTATAGGAGCGCGAAGTGAAGCTTTCTTT. It specifies CSASPPIGARSEAFF. The chain employs TRBV20-1 and TRBJ1-1, with no clear D. Germline-derived CDR1 and CDR2 are DFQATT and SNEGSKA (reference sequence). The V and J ends lost 3 bases and 7 bases respectively, with 21 bases between them. This CDR3 region has 15 residues.

This clonotype was seen ten or more times. The chain carries TRBV6-1 and TRBJ1-5; D possibly corresponds to TRBD1 (6 bases). In germline, CDR1 is MNHNS, CDR2 SASEGT. The length of the CDR3 is 17 residues. Trimming pared 6 bases from V and 1 base from J, leaving 19 bases between. The CDR3 nucleotides read TGTGCCAGCAGGGGGGCCGGGGGCTGGCTAAGCAATCAGCCCCAGCATTTT. Its translation: CASRGAGGWLSNQPQHF.

This clonotype was seen many times. The chain joins TRBV19 to TRBJ1-5; TRBD1 matches at 9 bases. The J segment lost 1 base and the V segment lost 6 bases, leaving 13 bases of the junction unmatched. Germline CDR1 reads LNHDA; CDR2 reads SQIVND (reference sequence). CDR3 length: 18 residues. CDR3 amino acids: CASSPTGGPRGSNQPQHF. In DNA, the CDR3 is TGTGCCAGTAGCCCAACAGGGGGCCCACGGGGAAGCAATCAGCCCCAGCATTTT.

The sample holds many counts of this clonotype. The gene calls are TRBV6-1 and TRBJ1-2, with D possibly being TRBD1 (5 bases). CDR1 MNHNS and CDR2 SASEGT come from the germline V gene. Trimming shortened V by 7 bases and J by 5 bases, and 11 bases separated the two germline ends. This CDR3 has 12 residues. CDR3 sequence (DNA): TGTGCCAGCATGACAGCCCTATATGGCTACACCTTC. It yields the protein CASMTALYGYTF.

This clonotype was recorded at least ten times. DNA of the CDR3: TGTGCCAGCAGCAGTTATCTTGGCTACGAGCAGTACTTC. Translation gives CASSSYLGYEQYF. The rearrangement links TRBV2 to TRBJ2-7; D gene ambiguous. Germline CDR1 reads SNHLY; CDR2 reads FYNNEI. Between the trimmed V and J ends, which lost 6 bases and 3 bases, there was a span of 12 bases. This CDR3 has 13 amino acids. The whole variable domain, filled in from reference TRBV2 and TRBJ2-7, reads EPEVTQTPSHQVTQMGQEVILRCVPISNHLYFYWYRQILGQKVEFLVSFYNNEISEKSEIFDDQFSVERPDGSNFTLKIRSTKLEDSAMYFCASSSYLGYEQYFGPGTRLTVT.

The table lists this clonotype with many counts. This sequence joins TRBV14 and TRBJ1-1; D remains ambiguous. V was pared by 4 bases and J by 1 base, with 19 bases between. Germline-derived CDR1 and CDR2 are SGHDN and FVKESK. The CDR3 consists of 17 residues. The CDR3 loop is CASSRLPKTAGNTEAFF. Written as DNA, the CDR3 is TGTGCCAGCAGCCGATTACCTAAGACGGCAGGGAACACTGAAGCTTTCTTT.

This clonotype was observed at least ten times. The V and J genes are TRBV2 and TRBJ2-5, with 9 positions matching TRBD2. V lost 7 bases and J lost 2; bases outside the gene matches: 5. The CDR3 runs to 14 residues. Germline V gene lookup returns CDR1 SNHLY and CDR2 FYNNEI. The CDR3 region is CASKEREAQETQYF. The CDR3 DNA sequence: TGTGCCAGCAAAGAGCGGGAGGCTCAAGAGACCCAGTACTTC.

This clonotype was observed many times. This rearrangement joins TRBV19 to TRBJ2-1, with a possible D match to TRBD2 (6 bases). V lost 1 base, J lost 8 bases, and 21 bases lay in between. CDR3 length: 17 amino acids. Per the germline V gene, CDR1 is LNHDA and CDR2 is SQIVND (reference sequence). The CDR3 sequence is CASSIGGTQRLRDEQFF. Here the CDR3 DNA reads TGTGCCAGTAGTATAGGCGGGACCCAGAGGTTGAGGGATGAGCAGTTCTTC.